Only a few counts were recorded for the clone carrying this T cell receptor (beta chain). As yet, its antigen is unknown. CD45RO/CCR7/CD25/CD127/CD95/CD27 sorting isolated CD4+ naive, central memory, regulatory and stem cell-like memory cells. This CDR3 is built from 16 residues. Germline V CDR1 and CDR2: SGHRS, YFSETQ. V was pared by 4 bases and J by 5 bases, with 10 bases of the junction left unmatched. This sample was included in a study of beta chain features in type 1 diabetes. Findings and limits, study-wide: TCRB CDR3s from Type 1 diabetes patients were moderately but significantly shorter in all four CD4+ subsets.

Sequencing targeted expressed TCRB transcripts, as all isolated RNA had been reverse transcribed. For naive, central memory and regulatory T cell samples, reads averaged roughly 3.6 million. Sequenced by immunoSEQ multiplex PCR; TCRdb stores in-frame clones only, minus some. The top ten hold less than 0.02% of the sample, which has around 280,000 clones, about 15% seen once. The specimen sequenced was naive CD4+ T cells from blood. This receptor was obtained from a man between 18 and 35 years old with type 1 diabetes. The chain links TRBV5-1 to TRBJ2-7; 12 bases are shared with TRBD2. The CDR3 protein is CASSPTGLAGINEQYF. In DNA, the CDR3 is TGCGCCAGCAGCCCGACAGGACTAGCGGGAATCAACGAGCAGTACTTC.